Described below is a single TCR beta chain sequence and its context. The sample is drawn from a study of blood T cell repertoires in COVID-19. Study background: Acute-phase and convalescent COVID-19 samples originated in the United States, Italy and Spain. T cells, B-cell-depleted T cells, or PBMCs provided the cDNA or gDNA that served as material.

Original analysis: Amplification of reference gene primers was used by the study to estimate nucleated cell counts. The protocol was immunoSEQ multiplex PCR, while the TCRdb copy is restricted to in-frame clones and leaves out a portion. The D gene and trimming were derived from the DNA, and the V and J assignments and clone size from that table. The profile shows 390,000 or so clones, around nine tenths of them singletons. Grouping used clinical history reported by participants in a survey and questionnaire. Germline V lookup: CDR1 SGDLS, CDR2 YYNGEE. After removal of 4 bases from V and 6 bases from J, the junction contained 6 bases not matched to a gene. The CDR3 runs to 14 residues.

The V and J genes are TRBV9 and TRBJ1-1; 10 bases line up with TRBD1. Sequencing was performed on PBMCs or T cells enriched from blood (not recorded which). The source is a woman aged 50 to 60 who had recovered from COVID-19. The CDR3 here is CASSIGTGVSEAFF. The CDR3 nucleotides are TGTGCCAGCAGCATTGGGACAGGGGTGTCTGAAGCTTTCTTT.